This T cell receptor (beta chain) was found in a study of T-cell memory formation after mild COVID-19. TCRdb used MiXCR to reprocess the 5' RACE reads, holding one entry per CDR3 protein. Among more than 200,000 distinct CDR3 sequences listed, about 15% were seen once. This clonotype was detected once. Germline V lookup: CDR1 MNHNY, CDR2 SVGAGI (reference sequence). This CDR3 region has 15 residues. Between the trimmed V and J ends, which lost 6 bases and 5 bases, there was a span of 14 bases. The chain links TRBV6-6 to TRBJ1-6, with unresolved D. Sequencing was done on a sample of PBMCs or a T cell subset sorted from them (not recorded which). The receptor was derived from a man younger than 30 who had mild COVID-19 (a few samples of this study predate the infection). Cell type and time point are not known. CDR3 in amino acids: CASSRIPPDNSPLHF. The CDR3 nucleotides read TGTGCCAGCAGCCGAATCCCACCCGATAATTCACCCCTCCACTTT.